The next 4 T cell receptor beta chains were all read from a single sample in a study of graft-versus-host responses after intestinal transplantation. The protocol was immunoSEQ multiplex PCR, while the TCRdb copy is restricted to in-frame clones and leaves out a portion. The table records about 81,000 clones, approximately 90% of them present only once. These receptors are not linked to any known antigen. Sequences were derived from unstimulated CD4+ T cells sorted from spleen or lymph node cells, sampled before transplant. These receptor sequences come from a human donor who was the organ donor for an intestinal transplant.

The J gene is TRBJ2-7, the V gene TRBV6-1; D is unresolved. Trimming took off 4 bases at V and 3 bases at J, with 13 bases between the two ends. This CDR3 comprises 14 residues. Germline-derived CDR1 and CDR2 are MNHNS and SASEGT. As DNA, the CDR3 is TGTGCCAGCAGTGTGGAGAGACGGAGCTACGAGCAGTACTTC. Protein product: CASSVERRSYEQYF.

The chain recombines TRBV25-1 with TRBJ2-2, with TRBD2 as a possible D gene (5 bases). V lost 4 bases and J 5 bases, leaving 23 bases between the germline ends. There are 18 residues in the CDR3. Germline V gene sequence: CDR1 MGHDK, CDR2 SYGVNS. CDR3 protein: CASSAPLGGSSVTGELFF. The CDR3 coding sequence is TGTGCCAGCAGTGCCCCCCTAGGAGGCAGCTCGGTTACCGGGGAGCTGTTTTTT.

The CDR3 reads CASSATGPNQPQHF. In DNA, the CDR3 is TGTGCCAGCAGTGCGACAGGCCCCAATCAGCCCCAGCATTTT. The chain joins TRBV25-1 to TRBJ1-5; possible D gene TRBD1, 6 bases. Germline CDR1 MGHDK, CDR2 SYGVNS. V was shortened by 4 bases and J by 3 bases, with 10 bases between the two germline ends. The CDR3 is 14 amino acids. The variable domain in full, with the rest retrieved from reference TRBV25-1 and TRBJ1-5, is EADIYQTPRYLVIGTGKKITLECSQTMGHDKMYWYQQDPGMELHLIHYSYGVNSTEKGDLSSESTVSRIRTEHFPLTLESARPSHTSQYLCASSATGPNQPQHFGDGTRLSIL.

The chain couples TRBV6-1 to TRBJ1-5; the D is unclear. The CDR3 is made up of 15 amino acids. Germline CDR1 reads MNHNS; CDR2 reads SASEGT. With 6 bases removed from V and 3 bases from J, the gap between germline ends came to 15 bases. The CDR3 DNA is TGTGCCAGCAGGGGCCCGGGAAGGCCCAATCAGCCCCAGCATTTT. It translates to CASRGPGRPNQPQHF.